These 17 T cell receptor beta chains originate from one sample sequenced in a study of blood T cells in healthy people across ages. Alongside a J-beta primer mix, a sample-barcoded 5' primer served in a second PCR lasting about 7 to 12 cycles. One entry per CDR3 protein results from TCRdb running MiXCR on the 5' RACE reads. The sample consists of 650,000 to 950,000 distinct CDR3 sequences, under 55% of them appearing once. Sequenced material: blood. The source of these receptors is a man in his sixties in good health.

The rearrangement uses TRBV24-1 and TRBJ2-1; TRBD1 aligns across 7 bases. The germline CDR1 and CDR2 sequences are KGHDR and SFDVKD. CDR3 length: 13 residues. Germline trimming cut 1 base from V and 10 bases from J; bases unmatched to any gene: 3. This chain's CDR3 is CATSDFSGGEQFF. CDR3 coding DNA: TGTGCCACCAGTGATTTCTCAGGGGGAGAGCAGTTCTTC.

This clonotype was picked up a small number of times. The rearrangement links TRBV27 to TRBJ2-3; D is unclear. The CDR3 extends over 13 amino acids. CDR1 is MNHEY and CDR2 is SMNVEV in the germline V gene (reference sequence). V gave up 7 bases and J gave up 3 bases, with 11 bases separating them. CDR3 sequence: CASTDRTTDTQYF. CDR3 DNA sequence: TGTGCCAGCACTGATCGTACAACAGATACGCAGTATTTT.

The genes are TRBV5-5 and TRBJ2-7, with 7 bases aligning to TRBD1. Trimming removed 3 bases from V and 2 bases from J; junction bases left unmatched: 11. The CDR3 sequence is 16 residues long. Germline V CDR1 and CDR2: SGHKS, YYEKEE (reference sequence). CDR3 region: CASSSLGTDNPYEQYF. CDR3 nucleotide sequence: TGTGCCAGCAGCTCCCTGGGGACAGATAACCCCTACGAGCAGTACTTC. Using reference TRBV5-5 and TRBJ2-7 for the parts outside the CDR3, the full variable domain is DAGVTQSPTHLIKTRGQQVTLRCSPISGHKSVSWYQQVLGQGPQFIFQYYEKEERGRGNFPDRFSARQFPNYSSELNVNALLLGDSALYLCASSSLGTDNPYEQYFGPGTRLTVT.

This clonotype was found a few times. This chain joins TRBV28 and TRBJ2-7; D is perhaps TRBD1 (7 bases). This CDR3 spans 14 amino acids. Trimming removed 6 bases from V and 6 bases from J, with 18 bases in between. Germline lookup yields CDR1 MDHEN and CDR2 SYDVKM. CDR3 coding DNA: TGTGCCAGCAGCACGCCAGCAGGGGGGTCCGAGCAGTACTTC. Amino acids: CASSTPAGGSEQYF.

This clonotype occurred a few times. J is TRBJ1-1 and V is TRBV7-2; perhaps TRBD1 as D (5 bases). Deletions cut 1 base from V and 0 bases from J, with 15 bases between. The CDR3 length is 17 residues. Germline CDR1 and CDR2: SGHTA and FQGNSA. CDR3 amino acids: CASSLDGARPMNTEAFF. The CDR3 nucleotides read TGTGCCAGCAGCTTAGACGGGGCGCGACCCATGAACACTGAAGCTTTCTTT.

This clonotype was detected only a few times. The chain recombines TRBV30 with TRBJ1-6; D gene uncertain. CDR1 GTSNPN and CDR2 SVGIG come from the germline V gene (reference sequence). V lost 1 base and J 2 bases, leaving 12 bases between the germline ends. The CDR3 contains 16 residues. Here the CDR3 reads CAWSANFITYNSPLHF. The CDR3 nucleotides read TGTGCCTGGAGTGCCAACTTTATTACCTATAATTCACCCCTCCACTTT.

A few counts support this clonotype. The chain carries TRBV7-3 and TRBJ2-3; weak D call: TRBD2 (6 bases). V shed 5 bases and J shed 0 bases, with 18 bases lying between them. Germline values: CDR1 SGHTA, CDR2 FQGTGA. This CDR3 comprises 17 residues. CDR3 loop: CASSRREPGRSTDTQYF. DNA for the CDR3: TGTGCCAGCAGCCGGAGGGAGCCGGGACGGAGCACAGATACGCAGTATTTT.

The J gene is TRBJ2-7, the V gene TRBV5-1, with D perhaps TRBD2 (6 bases). From germline, CDR1 is SGHRS and CDR2 YFSETQ. The V end was cut by 4 bases, the J end by 5 bases, with 13 bases between. The CDR3 is 13 amino acids. The CDR3: CASSLGTVDEQYF. The CDR3 DNA reads TGCGCCAGCAGCCTCGGGACTGTCGACGAGCAGTACTTC.

A few counts support this clonotype. The rearrangement links TRBV7-2 to TRBJ2-5; 9 bases are a match to TRBD2. The closer fit of TRBJ2-7 to the DNA end suggests the J call may be wrong. CDR1 is SGHTA, CDR2 FQGNSA, per germline. The CDR3 length is 15 residues. The CDR3 here is CASSGAGSGGGEQYF. The CDR3 DNA is TGTGCCAGCAGCGGGGCGGGTAGCGGGGGTGGCGAGCAGTACTTC.

The chain employs TRBV27 and TRBJ2-3; no definite D call. This CDR3 has 13 amino acids. Trimming took off 1 base at V and 4 bases at J, with 6 bases between the two ends. Germline V gene sequence: CDR1 MNHEY, CDR2 SMNVEV (reference sequence). The CDR3 region has the DNA TGTGCCAGCAGTTTATTTAACCCAGATACGCAGTATTTT. This sequence encodes CASSLFNPDTQYF.

This clonotype occurred a few times. The genes are TRBV20-1 and TRBJ2-5; TRBD1 agrees at 8 bases. This CDR3 is built from 13 residues. CDR1 and CDR2 (germline): DFQATT, SNEGSKA (reference sequence). The ends lost 1 base at V and 4 bases at J; junction bases unmatched: 2. The CDR3 region is CSARGGTGETQYF. The DNA of the CDR3 is TGCAGTGCTAGAGGGGGGACAGGAGAGACCCAGTACTTC.

The chain carries TRBV5-5 and TRBJ1-2; D is uncertain. CDR3 size: 14 residues. Trimming took 0 bases from V and 2 from J, leaving 8 bases between them. Germline CDR1 SGHKS, CDR2 YYEKEE (reference sequence). CDR3 bases: TGTGCCAGCAGCTTGGCCGAGGACAACTATGGCTACACCTTC. It yields the protein CASSLAEDNYGYTF.

For this clonotype: At one of its ends the junction is not consistent with the germline gene, which may arise from a read error. The rearrangement links TRBV9 to TRBJ2-1, with TRBD2 as a possible D gene (5 bases). Germline loops: CDR1 SGDLS, CDR2 YYNGEE. This CDR3 region has 17 residues. The CDR3 DNA reads as TGTGCCAGCAGCGTTGCGGAGCGGACGAGCTCCTACAATGAGCAGTTATTC. Its protein product is CASSVAERTSSYNEQLF.

The chain recombines TRBV29-1 with TRBJ1-5, with a tentative D call TRBD1 (6 bases). The germline V gene encodes CDR1 SQVTM and CDR2 ANQGSEA. V was cut by 5 bases and J by 0 bases, with 17 bases left in between. The CDR3 has 16 amino acids. CDR3 coding DNA: TGCAGCGTTTGGGACATCCCATGGGGTAGCAATCAGCCCCAGCATTTT. The encoded protein is CSVWDIPWGSNQPQHF.

The chain carries TRBV7-9 and TRBJ1-3; unclear D gene. The CDR3 extends over 14 amino acids. CDR1 and CDR2 from the germline V gene are SEHNR and FQNEAQ (reference sequence). V was trimmed by 1 base and J by 0 bases, leaving 4 bases between them. The DNA for the CDR3 is TGTGCCAGCAGCTTAGACCCCTCTGGAAACACCATATATTTT. Protein product: CASSLDPSGNTIYF. The full variable domain, rest sourced from reference TRBV7-9 and TRBJ1-3, is DTGVSQNPRHKITKRGQNVTFRCDPISEHNRLYWYRQTLGQGPEFLTYFQNEAQLEKSRLLSDRFSAERPKGSFSTLEIQRTEQGDSAMYLCASSLDPSGNTIYFGEGSWLTVV.

J is TRBJ2-3 and V is TRBV7-2; D may correspond to TRBD1 or TRBD2 (5 bases each). Trimming took 4 bases from V and 0 from J, leaving 14 bases between them. Per germline, CDR1 SGHTA and CDR2 FQGNSA. The CDR3 totals 16 residues. CDR3 residues: CASSSRDRGSTDTQYF. CDR3 coding DNA: TGTGCCAGCAGCTCCCGGGACCGAGGGAGCACAGATACGCAGTATTTT.

This clonotype was detected a few times. The chain uses TRBV28 and TRBJ2-7, with 11 nucleotides matching TRBD2. CDR1 is MDHEN and CDR2 is SYDVKM in the germline V gene. J was trimmed by 4 bases and V by 11 bases; bases with no gene match: 7. The CDR3 runs 13 residues. For the CDR3, the DNA is TGTGCCGCCTGGGCTAGCGGGGGGTACGAGCAGTACTTC. The encoded protein is CAAWASGGYEQYF.